This TCR beta chain was captured by sequencing in a study of OX40 agonist ivuxolimab in advanced cancers. At the level of the whole study: Ivuxolimab was a fully human IgG2 agonistic monoclonal antibody targeting the costimulatory receptor OX40 (CD134). Intravenous ivuxolimab was administered to patients every 2 weeks at six dose levels: 0.01, 0.1, 0.3, 1.5, 3 and 10 mg/kg. Among the 50 to 55 dose-escalation patients, roughly 20 had hepatocellular carcinoma, roughly 15 melanoma, 9 renal cell carcinoma and 9 head and neck cancer. A male proportion of 70% to 90% and a mean age of about 60 years, ranging from roughly 20 to 80, were recorded for the dose-escalation cohort. Prior anti-PD-1, anti-PD-L1 or anti-CTLA-4 therapy was permitted, and 40% of dose-escalation patients had received checkpoint inhibitors. Partial responses occurred in three dose-escalation patients, of whom one had hepatocellular carcinoma and two had cutaneous melanoma. Peripheral TCRbeta sequencing aimed to test whether ivuxolimab altered TCR sequence diversity and caused clonal T-cell expansion. The paper describes the monotherapy dose-escalation part (N of about 50 patients) of the phase I trial of ivuxolimab.

The full study reports these points: In partial responders in the 0.1-3.0 mg/kg groups, normalized peripheral clonal expansion was found to be among the lowest, especially among CD8+ T cells. At doses of 0.1 to 3.0 mg/kg, clonal expansion of both CD4+ and CD8+ blood T cells was observed from baseline to week 6. Low levels of normalized T-cell clonal expansion were also shown by some nonresponding patients. Which antigens the clonally expanded peripheral T cells were specific for was not determined. On average, CD8+ T cells showed more expanded clones than CD4+ T cells after ivuxolimab.

Patients with a history of autoimmune disease or receiving systemic immunosuppression were excluded from the trial. Peripheral blood for TCR sequencing was collected from all dose cohorts at baseline, on cycle 4 day 1, and on cycle 7 day 1. The samples were taken from a phase I, first-in-human, multicenter, open-label dose-escalation trial of ivuxolimab. Adults with locally advanced or metastatic head and neck squamous cell, hepatocellular, melanoma or renal cell carcinoma were enrolled in the trial. CD4+ and CD8+ T cells were sorted separately from peripheral blood before TCR sequencing. Genomic DNA was isolated from the sorted cells so that the TCRbeta CDR3 region could be sequenced. The immunoSEQ Assay was used to sequence the TCRbeta CDR3 regions. TCRdb obtained this table from immuneACCESS and retained in-frame rearrangements with V and J assigned. These tables miss some clones; where compared with another copy, unresolved V genes account for less than half of the shortfall, and the remainder is unexplained. For this sample the table gives more than 70,000 clones, of which more than 80% were detected only once. The ten largest clones represent 1.5% to 2% of the sample.

Of note for this clone: No cognate antigen has been identified for it. One base away there is no much larger clone; base qualities are not given.

V lost 3 bases and J lost 3 bases, and the count of bases not matched to a germline gene is 8. Including cysteine and phenylalanine, the CDR3 has 18 amino acids. The read is trimmed to its CDR3 DNA, 54 bases read in frame from base 1. In the germline V gene, CDR1 corresponds to MGHRA and CDR2 to YSYEKL. The V and J segments used are TRBV4-1 and TRBJ2-1; 13 central bases correspond to TRBD2. This TCR came from an adult with an advanced solid tumor such as melanoma, head and neck, liver or kidney cancer. The material was CD4+ or CD8+ T cells sorted from blood, obtained in a trial of the OX40 agonist ivuxolimab. The CDR3: CASSHGGLAGDFYNEQFF. In nucleotide form, the sequence is TGCGCCAGCAGCCATGGCGGACTAGCGGGAGATTTCTACAATGAGCAGTTCTTC.